A selection of T cell receptor beta chains follows, all from one sample in a study of blood T cells in healthy people across ages. TCRdb used MiXCR to reprocess the 5' RACE reads, holding one entry per CDR3 protein. This repertoire shows hundreds of thousands of distinct CDR3 sequences, around 49% found once; its top ten account for 10% to 15%. The sequenced material came from blood. These receptors all come from a man younger than 45 in good health. Each CDR3 is given with its conserved first and last residue. A D gene is named only where the DNA matches it firmly. Size tells how often a clone was seen (once, few, many) or the class of an expanded clone, and some rows leave it out.

v_call	clone_size	d_call	j_call	cdr3_aa	cdr3_nt
TRBV5-1	NA	TRBD1	TRBJ2-2	CASSLVQGAPGELFF	TGCGCCAGCAGCTTGGTCCAGGGGGCGCCCGGGGAGCTGTTTTTT
TRBV20-1	NA	TRBD1	TRBJ2-4	CSALWTGNLQYF	TGCAGTGCTCTTTGGACAGGAAACCTTCAGTACTTC
TRBV4-1	few	NA	TRBJ1-2	CASSQAPGFNYGYTF	TGCGCCAGCAGCCAAGCCCCAGGGTTTAACTATGGCTACACCTTC
TRBV2	NA	NA	TRBJ2-1	CASSERAGRDNEQFF	TGTGCCAGCAGTGAACGGGCAGGGAGAGACAATGAGCAGTTCTTC
TRBV4-3	NA	TRBD1	TRBJ1-2	CASSQEPGTGGRYGYTF	TGCGCCAGCAGCCAAGAGCCCGGGACAGGGGGCCGATATGGCTACACCTTC
TRBV11-2	few	TRBD2	TRBJ2-3	CASSLRGGQVDTQYF	TGTGCCAGCAGCTTGCGGGGGGGGCAGGTAGATACGCAGTATTTT
TRBV2	once	TRBD1	TRBJ1-1	CASRDRGTRIEAFF	TGTGCCAGCCGGGACAGGGGGACCCGCATTGAAGCTTTCTTT
TRBV7-2	NA	TRBD2	TRBJ2-7	CASSVGLAGLGAYEQYF	TGTGCCAGCAGCGTAGGACTAGCGGGCCTCGGAGCCTACGAGCAGTACTTC
TRBV20-1	few	TRBD1	TRBJ1-5	CSAREWDRGNQPQHF	TGCAGTGCTAGAGAATGGGACAGGGGCAATCAGCCCCAGCATTTT
TRBV12-3/TRBV12-4	NA	NA	TRBJ1-1	CASRPWGTEAFF	TGTGCCAGCAGGCCCTGGGGGACTGAAGCTTTCTTT
TRBV20-1	NA	TRBD1	TRBJ1-2	CSASPGTGTGWGYTF	TGCAGTGCTAGTCCCGGGACAGGGACTGGTTGGGGCTACACCTTC
TRBV2	many	TRBD2	TRBJ2-5	CASGGGLETQYF	TGTGCCAGCGGGGGGGGTTTGGAGACCCAGTACTTC
TRBV9	NA	NA	TRBJ1-4	CASTKGGVGEKLFF	TGTGCCAGCACCAAAGGTGGGGTGGGTGAAAAACTGTTTTTT
TRBV10-3	NA	NA	TRBJ2-5	CAISVRETQYF	TGTGCCATCAGTGTCCGGGAGACCCAGTACTTC
TRBV28	few	NA	TRBJ2-5	CASSYSGLGYF	TGTGCCAGCAGTTATAGCGGTTTGGGGTACTTC
TRBV7-2	NA	NA	TRBJ2-5	CASSYPLGATESVQETQYF	TGTGCCAGCAGCTACCCCCTCGGAGCGACCGAATCCGTCCAAGAGACCCAGTACTTC
TRBV6-2/TRBV6-3	NA	NA	TRBJ1-5	CASQLGENNQPQHF	TGTGCCAGCCAGTTGGGGGAAAACAATCAGCCCCAGCATTTT
TRBV7-2	many	NA	TRBJ2-1	CASRARSSYNEQFF	TGTGCCAGCAGGGCCAGAAGCTCCTACAATGAGCAGTTCTTC
TRBV7-9	NA	TRBD2	TRBJ2-7	CASSFSGGGNPYEQYF	TGTGCCAGCAGCTTTTCTGGCGGGGGAAACCCCTACGAGCAGTACTTC
TRBV12-3/TRBV12-4	NA	NA	TRBJ2-5	CASGSAETQYF	TGTGCCAGCGGCTCCGCCGAGACCCAGTACTTC
TRBV6-6	few	NA	TRBJ2-3	CASRDRGQASGADTQYF	TGTGCCAGCAGGGACAGGGGACAGGCTAGCGGGGCAGATACGCAGTATTTT
TRBV27	few	NA	TRBJ1-5	CASSLGGDWPQHF	TGTGCCAGCAGTTTAGGGGGGGATTGGCCCCAGCATTTT
TRBV11-2	NA	NA	TRBJ2-1	CASSIDISPTSDQFF	TGTGCCAGCAGCATAGATATCTCACCGACAAGTGACCAGTTCTTC
TRBV12-3/TRBV12-4	NA	TRBD1	TRBJ2-2	CASSLPRGQGAGELFF	TGTGCCAGCAGCCTCCCCAGGGGTCAGGGGGCAGGAGAGCTGTTTTTT
TRBV6-1	NA	NA	TRBJ2-7	CASTDWVYEQYF	TGTGCCAGCACGGATTGGGTTTACGAGCAGTACTTC
TRBV7-3	NA	NA	TRBJ1-1	CASSLRPPGLNTEAFF	TGTGCCAGCAGCTTAAGACCCCCGGGGCTGAACACTGAAGCTTTCTTT
TRBV29-1	NA	NA	TRBJ2-7	CSVEGEALQGSYEQYF	TGCAGCGTTGAAGGAGAGGCCCTACAGGGAAGCTACGAGCAGTACTTC
TRBV4-3	NA	TRBD1	TRBJ2-2	CASRRDRGNTGELFF	TGCGCCAGCAGACGGGACAGGGGCAACACCGGGGAGCTGTTTTTT
TRBV20-1	once	TRBD1	TRBJ1-6	CSARFQGDSPLHF	TGCAGTGCTAGATTCCAGGGGGATTCACCCCTCCACTTT
TRBV5-1	few	TRBD1	TRBJ2-7	CASSLGQETYEQYF	TGTGCCAGCAGTCTCGGACAGGAAACCTACGAGCAGTACTTC
TRBV7-9	NA	NA	TRBJ2-5	CASSLNAETQYF	TGTGCCAGCAGCTTAAACGCAGAGACCCAGTACTTC